One sample yielded the 19 T cell receptor beta chains listed below, sequenced in a study of T cell responses to AZD1222 COVID-19 vaccine. Method: immunoSEQ multiplex PCR; TCRdb's copy keeps in-frame clones and lacks some. The sample records about 97,000 clones, approximately 90% being singletons. Sample: peripheral blood, taken on day 0 of AZD1222 vaccination. Receptors originate from an adult in good health.

This clone has only one observation. This rearrangement joins TRBV15 to TRBJ1-5, with a weak D call TRBD1 (5 bases). The CDR3 has 16 residues. With 2 bases removed from V and 3 bases from J, the gap between germline ends came to 14 bases. The V gene's germline CDR1 is LNHNV and CDR2 YYDKDF (reference sequence). CDR3: CATSRTGGVNNQPQHF. DNA of the CDR3: TGTGCCACCAGCAGAACCGGAGGGGTCAACAATCAGCCCCAGCATTTT.

The rearrangement joins TRBV5-5 to TRBJ1-1, with D unclear. The germline CDR1 and CDR2 sequences are SGHKS and YYEKEE (reference sequence). Trimming shortened V by 1 base and J by 1 base, and 8 bases separated the two germline ends. This CDR3 has 14 amino acids. For the CDR3, the DNA is TGTGCCAGCAGCTTGTTAGCAGCGAACACTGAAGCTTTCTTT. It is translated as CASSLLAANTEAFF. The whole variable domain, filled in from reference TRBV5-5 and TRBJ1-1, reads DAGVTQSPTHLIKTRGQQVTLRCSPISGHKSVSWYQQVLGQGPQFIFQYYEKEERGRGNFPDRFSARQFPNYSSELNVNALLLGDSALYLCASSLLAANTEAFFGQGTRLTVV.

The chain's CDR3 is CASSEGLGSSYEQYF. CDR3 DNA sequence: TGTGCCAGCAGCGAGGGACTAGGAAGCTCCTACGAGCAGTACTTC. The chain is built from TRBV11-2 and TRBJ2-7, with 8 nucleotides matching TRBD2. Per germline, CDR1 SGHAT and CDR2 FQNNGV. With V trimmed by 5 bases and J by 0 bases, 6 bases remained unmatched. The CDR3 contains 15 residues.

This clone was counted once. This sequence joins TRBV3-1 (or the pseudogene TRBV3-2) and TRBJ2-7, with a weak D call TRBD2 (7 bases). Trimming left V 4 bases short and J 3 bases short, with 22 bases between. The V gene's germline CDR1 is LGHDT and CDR2 YNNKEL (reference sequence). This CDR3 has 17 amino acids. CDR3 coding DNA: TGTGCCAGCAGCCCTCAAGGGGCGGGGGCCTTCTTCTACGAGCAGTACTTC. Protein: CASSPQGAGAFFYEQYF.

This clone was seen a single time. This chain connects TRBV18 to TRBJ1-1; no clear D. Germline V gives CDR1 KGHSH, CDR2 LQKENI. Trimming took off 6 bases at V and 1 base at J, with 12 bases between the two ends. This CDR3 spans 14 amino acids. For the CDR3, the DNA is TGTGCCAGCTCCACCACCGGCAAGAACACTGAAGCTTTCTTT. It translates to CASSTTGKNTEAFF.

The V call is TRBV2, the J call TRBJ1-2; possible D gene TRBD1, 6 bases. The CDR3 spans 14 residues. Trimming cost V 4 bases and J 3 bases, with 12 bases left between them. Germline values: CDR1 SNHLY, CDR2 FYNNEI. CDR3 coding DNA: TGTGCCAGCAGTGTTGGGGGGCAGTACTATGGCTACACCTTC. Translation: CASSVGGQYYGYTF.

The chain joins TRBV7-9 to TRBJ1-5; no firm D call. The CDR3 runs to 14 residues. V was trimmed by 1 base and J by 5 bases, leaving 9 bases between them. Germline loops: CDR1 SEHNR, CDR2 FQNEAQ (reference sequence). The CDR3 loop reads CASSLVGEDQPQHF. CDR3 in DNA: TGTGCCAGCAGCTTAGTAGGAGAGGATCAGCCCCAGCATTTT.

This rearrangement joins TRBV28 to TRBJ2-2; D is perhaps TRBD2 (6 bases). V lost 6 bases and J lost 7, with 21 bases in between. Germline lookup yields CDR1 MDHEN and CDR2 SYDVKM. This CDR3 spans 16 amino acids. CDR3 DNA: TGTGCCAGCAGCGCCCGGGACTTTCCCTCTGGCGGGGAGCTGTTTTTT. This gives the protein CASSARDFPSGGELFF.

The V gene is TRBV3-1 (or the pseudogene TRBV3-2), the J gene TRBJ2-1; TRBD1 agrees at 9 bases. J was trimmed by 10 bases and V by 4 bases; bases with no gene match: 8. Per germline, CDR1 LGHDT and CDR2 YNNKEL (reference sequence). CDR3 length: 14 residues. Here the CDR3 reads CASSRGQGYSEQFF. CDR3 DNA sequence: TGTGCCAGCAGCCGCGGACAGGGGTACAGCGAGCAGTTCTTC.

The rearrangement joins TRBV4-1 to TRBJ2-5; unclear D gene. Germline CDR1 and CDR2: MGHRA and YSYEKL. This CDR3 contains 13 residues. Between the trimmed V and J ends, which lost 3 bases and 7 bases, there was a span of 12 bases. DNA of the CDR3: TGCGCCAGCAGCCAGCTTGGGGTGGGGACCCAGTACTTC. It translates to CASSQLGVGTQYF.

The chain joins TRBV5-1 to TRBJ1-3, with 7 bases aligning to TRBD1. This CDR3 region has 17 residues. Per the germline V gene, CDR1 is SGHRS and CDR2 is YFSETQ. V was pared by 5 bases and J by 1 base, with 12 bases of the junction left unmatched. Here the CDR3 reads CASRHSDRVNSGNTIYF. The CDR3 DNA follows: TGCGCCAGCAGACACTCCGACAGGGTAAATTCTGGAAACACCATATATTTT.

This chain joins TRBV5-1 and TRBJ1-1; D remains ambiguous. The CDR3 is 14 residues long. Trimming removed 4 bases at V and 0 bases at J, with 10 bases between. Germline values: CDR1 SGHRS, CDR2 YFSETQ. The CDR3 bases are TGCGCCAGCAGCCCCGGAAGACTGAACACTGAAGCTTTCTTT. This sequence encodes CASSPGRLNTEAFF. Based on the CDR3 plus reference TRBV5-1 and TRBJ1-1, the full variable domain is KAGVTQTPRYLIKTRGQQVTLSCSPISGHRSVSWYQQTPGQGLQFLFEYFSETQRNKGNFPGRFSGRQFSNSRSEMNVSTLELGDSALYLCASSPGRLNTEAFFGQGTRLTVV.

CDR3 amino acids: CASSIQGFTYEQYF. The CDR3 region has the DNA TGTGCCAGCAGTATACAGGGGTTTACCTACGAGCAGTACTTC. The chain combines TRBV28 with TRBJ2-7; 7 bases are a match to TRBD1. The CDR3 extends over 14 amino acids. Per the germline V gene, CDR1 is MDHEN and CDR2 is SYDVKM. The V and J ends lost 5 bases and 2 bases, in that order; junction bases with no gene match: 6.

This chain joins TRBV25-1 and TRBJ1-6; D uncertain. In germline, CDR1 is MGHDK, CDR2 SYGVNS. The CDR3 extends over 15 amino acids. V was cut by 4 bases and J by 2 bases, with 9 bases left in between. The CDR3 sequence is CASSVGRTYNSPLHF. CDR3 DNA sequence: TGTGCCAGCAGTGTTGGGAGAACCTATAATTCACCCCTCCACTTT.

V is TRBV7-9 and J is TRBJ1-1; D possibly corresponds to TRBD1 (5 bases). V was trimmed by 5 bases and J by 5 bases, leaving 15 bases between them. The CDR3 length is 14 residues. Germline assignment: CDR1 SEHNR and CDR2 FQNEAQ (reference sequence). The CDR3 coding sequence is TGTGCCAGCAGCCCCAGGGACGTAAGAACTGAAGCTTTCTTT. Translating it yields CASSPRDVRTEAFF.

Comment on this clone: A junction boundary mismatches the germline segment, possibly from a read error. The chain couples TRBV6-1 to TRBJ2-7, with TRBD2 matching over 12 bases. In germline, CDR1 is MNHNS, CDR2 SASEGT. This CDR3 spans 15 amino acids. Here the CDR3 DNA reads TGTGCCAGCAGAGAAGGACTAGCGGGGACCTACGAGCAGTACTTC. It codes for CASREGLAGTYEQYF.

The genes are TRBV4-3 and TRBJ1-3; no firm D call. V lost 0 bases and J lost 5, with 14 bases in between. This CDR3 has 16 residues. CDR1 is LGHNA, CDR2 YSLEER, per germline. CDR3 in DNA: TGCGCCAGCAGCCAAGAAGTTCGGGTACTCCGAAACACCATATATTTT. Its translation is CASSQEVRVLRNTIYF.

The gene calls are TRBV11-3 and TRBJ2-7, with a weak D call TRBD1 (5 bases). V lost 2 bases to trimming and J lost 2 bases, with 13 bases between them. The CDR3 totals 15 residues. Germline values: CDR1 SGHNT, CDR2 YENEEA. CDR3 bases: TGTGCCAGCAGCTTACGGGCAGGGTTAACCTACGAGCAGTACTTC. Translation gives CASSLRAGLTYEQYF. The entire variable domain, with the rest obtained from reference TRBV11-3 and TRBJ2-7, is as follows: EAGVVQSPRYKIIEKKQPVAFWCNPISGHNTLYWYLQNLGQGPELLIRYENEEAVDDSQLPKDRFSAERLKGVDSTLKIQPAELGDSAVYLCASSLRAGLTYEQYFGPGTRLTVT.

This sequence joins TRBV15 and TRBJ1-4; 11 nucleotides match TRBD1. The germline gives CDR1 LNHNV, CDR2 YYDKDF (reference sequence). The V segment lost 1 base and the J segment 6 bases; nucleotides outside the gene matches: 1. This CDR3 region has 15 residues. CDR3 protein: CATSRVGQGDEKLFF. The CDR3 DNA reads as TGTGCCACCAGCAGAGTGGGACAGGGGGATGAAAAACTGTTTTTT.